This T cell receptor beta chain was sequenced in a study of brain T cells in children with intractable seizures. Study outcomes and limitations: Only CDR3 sequence similarity suggested viral specificity, without known HCMV serostatus. Pre-surgery blood may have been undersampled, hiding some clones.

A remark on this clone: The antigen is undetermined.

Germline trimming cut 6 bases from V and 4 bases from J; bases unmatched to any gene: 12. CDR1 is MNHEY, CDR2 SMNVEV, per germline (reference sequence). The CDR3 has 19 residues. Pre-surgery treatment included at least one anti-epileptic drug. Sequencing used immunoSEQ multiplex PCR; TCRdb keeps in-frame clones, though not all of them. The table lists just under 65,000 clones, 95% to 97% of them singletons. Material: peripheral blood, obtained at surgery. This TCR came from a boy under two years old with focal cortical dysplasia and intractable seizures. V usage is TRBV27 and J usage is TRBJ2-2, with 15 bases identical to TRBD2. The CDR3 DNA reads as TGTGCCAGCAGGCGATCCGGGACTAGCGGGAGGTTAAGCACCGGGGAGCTGTTTTTT. Translating gives CASRRSGTSGRLSTGELFF.